The 2 T cell receptor beta chains below all came from one sample that was sequenced in a study of T-cell reconstitution after alpha-beta-depleted transplantation in children. Unique molecular identifiers were incorporated into the prepared TCRbeta library. One entry per CDR3 protein results from TCRdb running MiXCR on the PCR reads. The table lists approximately 500,000 distinct CDR3 sequences, more than 9% of them singletons. The sequencing here drew on PBMCs, taken before TCRalphabeta/CD19-depleted stem cell transplant. The receptors shown here come from a child between 2 and 9 years old with inherited bone marrow failure, due to receive a stem cell transplant.

The V and J genes are TRBV5-5 and TRBJ1-2; TRBD1 matches 7 bases. The V segment lost 0 bases and the J segment 1 base; nucleotides outside the gene matches: 3. The CDR3 runs to 15 residues. The germline gives CDR1 SGHKS, CDR2 YYEKEE (reference sequence). The chain's CDR3 is CASSLGGTVNYGYTF. CDR3 nucleotides: TGTGCCAGCAGCTTGGGCGGGACAGTTAACTATGGCTACACCTTC.

The chain employs TRBV18 and TRBJ2-2; D is perhaps TRBD1 (5 bases). Deletions cut 3 bases from V and 3 bases from J, with 14 bases between. This CDR3 is 16 amino acids long. The V gene's germline CDR1 is KGHSH and CDR2 LQKENI. The CDR3 DNA reads TGTGCCAGCTCACCCCAAATAGAAGGGGACACCGGGGAGCTGTTTTTT. Residues: CASSPQIEGDTGELFF.